The 27 T cell receptor beta chains given below trace back to one sample, sequenced in a study of T-cell reconstitution after alpha-beta-depleted transplantation in children. Unique molecular identifiers were built into the TCRbeta library. Each CDR3 protein gets one entry after TCRdb re-called the PCR reads with MiXCR. The table lists under 450,000 distinct CDR3 sequences, roughly 14% of them singletons. Specimen: PBMCs, collected from the stem cell graft. These receptors originate from a human donor who donated a stem cell graft to a child with Fanconi anemia.

This clonotype was found a few times. This chain joins TRBV6-5 and TRBJ1-2, with 7 bases fitting TRBD1. V shed 6 bases, J shed 7 bases, and the junction held 8 bases outside the gene matches. CDR1 and CDR2 (germline): MNHEY, SVGAGI. This CDR3 region has 13 residues. CDR3 residues: CASRTEGAGGYTF. CDR3 DNA: TGTGCCAGCAGGACCGAGGGGGCTGGTGGCTACACCTTC.

This clonotype has ten or more counts. The J gene is TRBJ1-4, the V gene TRBV25-1; 10 nucleotides match TRBD1. The CDR3 runs 14 residues. Per germline, CDR1 MGHDK and CDR2 SYGVNS. J lost 4 bases, V lost 8 bases, and 4 bases had no gene match. The CDR3 reads CASVGDRGNEKLFF. The CDR3 DNA follows: TGTGCCAGCGTGGGGGACAGGGGTAATGAAAAACTGTTTTTT.

The chain links TRBV7-6 to TRBJ2-5; 12 bases match TRBD2. The V and J ends lost 5 bases and 5 bases, in that order; junction bases with no gene match: 15. There are 18 residues in the CDR3. The germline V gene encodes CDR1 SGHVS and CDR2 FNYEAQ. The DNA for the CDR3 is TGTGCCAGCAGCCCCGACCCCCTACTAGCGGGGGGCCATGAGACCCAGTACTTC. This gives the protein CASSPDPLLAGGHETQYF. Using reference TRBV7-6 and TRBJ2-5 for the parts outside the CDR3, the full variable domain is GAGVSQSPRYKVTKRGQDVALRCDPISGHVSLYWYRQALGQGPEFLTYFNYEAQQDKSGLPNDRFSAERPEGSISTLTIQRTEQRDSAMYRCASSPDPLLAGGHETQYFGPGTRLLVL.

A few counts support this clonotype. This sequence joins TRBV29-1 and TRBJ1-3, with TRBD1 as a possible D gene (5 bases). V lost 5 bases to trimming and J lost 0 bases, with 11 bases between them. CDR1 is SQVTM, CDR2 ANQGSEA, per germline. The CDR3 covers 14 residues. As DNA, the CDR3 is TGCAGCGTTATCATGACAGCCTCTGGAAACACCATATATTTT. This codes for CSVIMTASGNTIYF.

DNA of the CDR3: TGTGCCAGCAGTTCCTGGACAGGGAATCAGCCCCAGCATTTT. It specifies CASSSWTGNQPQHF. The rearrangement uses TRBV6-5 and TRBJ1-5; TRBD1 matches at 8 bases. Germline trimming cut 4 bases from V and 4 bases from J; bases unmatched to any gene: 3. CDR3 length: 14 amino acids. Germline assignment: CDR1 MNHEY and CDR2 SVGAGI.

The J gene is TRBJ2-3, the V gene TRBV19; D is possibly TRBD1 (6 bases). V lost 11 bases and J lost 1, with 16 bases in between. This CDR3 has 14 amino acids. Germline CDR1 is LNHDA and CDR2 is SQIVND (reference sequence). CDR3 residues: CASTDRSRTDTQYF. DNA of the CDR3: TGTGCCTCAACCGACAGGTCCCGCACAGATACGCAGTATTTT.

This sequence joins TRBV9 and TRBJ2-2; D ambiguous. The CDR3 is 15 amino acids. Trimming left V 1 base short and J 0 bases short, with 7 bases between. Germline-derived CDR1 and CDR2 are SGDLS and YYNGEE. The CDR3 bases are TGTGCCAGCAGCGTACAGCCTGCGAACACCGGGGAGCTGTTTTTT. Its protein is CASSVQPANTGELFF.

This clonotype was detected ten times or more. The chain links TRBV12-3 or TRBV12-4 to TRBJ1-1, with D perhaps TRBD1 (5 bases). Deletions cut 3 bases from V and 4 bases from J, with 9 bases between. CDR3 length: 13 residues. The CDR3, as DNA: TGTGCCAGCAGTTTTCAGGGAGGCACTGAAGCTTTCTTT. It codes for CASSFQGGTEAFF.

This clonotype was seen a handful of times. The J gene is TRBJ2-3, the V gene TRBV7-6, with D possibly TRBD2 on 5 matching bases. In germline, CDR1 is SGHVS, CDR2 FNYEAQ. This CDR3 is built from 14 residues. Trimming shortened V by 1 base and J by 5 bases, and 10 bases separated the two germline ends. CDR3 sequence: CASSLVSRGDTQYF. The CDR3 DNA reads as TGTGCCAGCAGCTTAGTCTCCCGGGGAGATACGCAGTATTTT. The variable domain in full, with the rest retrieved from reference TRBV7-6 and TRBJ2-3, is GAGVSQSPRYKVTKRGQDVALRCDPISGHVSLYWYRQALGQGPEFLTYFNYEAQQDKSGLPNDRFSAERPEGSISTLTIQRTEQRDSAMYRCASSLVSRGDTQYFGPGTRLTVL.

This chain joins TRBV11-2 and TRBJ1-2; D not resolved. The CDR3 totals 13 residues. V lost 0 bases to trimming and J lost 8 bases, with 10 bases between them. CDR1 is SGHAT, CDR2 FQNNGV, per germline. In DNA form, the CDR3 reads TGTGCCAGCAGCTTAGAACCCGAGAGCGGCTACACCTTC. Amino acids: CASSLEPESGYTF.

J is TRBJ2-1 and V is TRBV5-4, with 8 bases matching TRBD1. V gave up 4 bases and J gave up 0 bases; unmatched junction bases: 9. This CDR3 contains 17 residues. CDR1 and CDR2 (germline): SGHNT, YYREEE (reference sequence). The CDR3 DNA reads TGTGCCAGCAGCAGGACAGGGACCCCACTCTCCTACAATGAGCAGTTCTTC. Protein sequence: CASSRTGTPLSYNEQFF.

This clonotype came up many times. The chain is built from TRBV6-2 or TRBV6-3 and TRBJ2-5; 7 bases line up with TRBD1. V trimming: 5 bases; J trimming: 5 bases; junction bases outside the gene matches: 20. The germline CDR1 and CDR2 sequences are MNHEY and SVGEGT. There are 18 residues in the CDR3. This CDR3 is CASSGDRPDRKERETQYF. The DNA for the CDR3 is TGTGCCAGCAGTGGAGATCGTCCGGACAGGAAGGAAAGGGAGACCCAGTACTTC.

This clonotype was detected ten times or more. The J gene is TRBJ2-1, the V gene TRBV4-3, with no clear D. Germline CDR1 and CDR2: LGHNA and YSLEER. The CDR3 extends over 12 amino acids. Deletions cut 0 bases from V and 7 bases from J, with 4 bases between. The CDR3 bases are TGCGCCAGCAGCCAAGATATGAATGAGCAGTTCTTC. It specifies CASSQDMNEQFF.

V usage is TRBV4-3 and J usage is TRBJ1-1, with 8 positions matching TRBD1. Trimming cost V 4 bases and J 3 bases; bases outside gene matches: 4. Germline CDR1 and CDR2: LGHNA and YSLEER. The CDR3 sequence is 14 residues long. DNA of the CDR3: TGCGCCAGCAGCCCGGACAGGGTGTACACTGAAGCTTTCTTT. Amino acid sequence: CASSPDRVYTEAFF.

The chain employs TRBV27 and TRBJ1-3; D unresolved. Germline V gene data show CDR1 as MNHEY and CDR2 as SMNVEV (reference sequence). This CDR3 spans 15 amino acids. Trimming removed 5 bases from V and 0 bases from J, with 11 bases in between. CDR3 sequence: CASSETPSSGNTIYF. CDR3 bases: TGTGCCAGCAGTGAGACACCGAGCTCTGGAAACACCATATATTTT.

The V gene is TRBV5-1, the J gene TRBJ1-2, with a tentative D call TRBD1 (6 bases). CDR1 and CDR2 (germline): SGHRS, YFSETQ. The ends were cut back, 5 bases at V and 3 bases at J, with 14 bases in the middle. This CDR3 has 14 residues. The CDR3 sequence is CASRPGQTYYGYTF. In nucleotides, the CDR3 is TGCGCCAGCAGACCCGGACAGACCTACTATGGCTACACCTTC. The full variable domain, with the rest looked up from reference TRBV5-1 and TRBJ1-2, is KAGVTQTPRYLIKTRGQQVTLSCSPISGHRSVSWYQQTPGQGLQFLFEYFSETQRNKGNFPGRFSGRQFSNSRSEMNVSTLELGDSALYLCASRPGQTYYGYTFGSGTRLTVV.

This clonotype was seen many times. V and J are TRBV6-2 or TRBV6-3 and TRBJ2-7, with 8 bases that match TRBD1. Germline CDR1 is MNHEY and CDR2 is SVGEGT. The CDR3 is 12 amino acids. V shed 6 bases and J 6 bases; nucleotides not matched to a gene: 4. CDR3 coding DNA: TGTGCCAGCAGACCCACAGGGGGCGAGCAGTACGTC. This gives the protein CASRPTGGEQYV.

This clonotype occurred a few times. The chain employs TRBV11-2 and TRBJ2-7; the D gene is possibly TRBD1 (5 bases). Deletions cut 4 bases from V and 7 bases from J, with 20 bases between. Germline V gives CDR1 SGHAT, CDR2 FQNNGV. This CDR3 region has 15 residues. CDR3 nucleotide sequence: TGTGCCAGCAGCTCCCGCACAGGCGCTTTTGTGGAGCAGTACTTC. Translating gives CASSSRTGAFVEQYF.

This chain uses TRBV7-9 with TRBJ2-7; D is unresolved. The CDR3 is 12 residues long. Germline assignment: CDR1 SEHNR and CDR2 FQNEAQ (reference sequence). V was clipped by 2 bases and J by 6 bases, with 8 bases between them. DNA for the CDR3: TGTGCCAGCAGCTTATCTCCCGGCGAGCAGTACGTC. It translates to CASSLSPGEQYV.

The chain recombines TRBV20-1 with TRBJ2-2; the D is unclear. V lost 3 bases to trimming and J lost 1 base, with 9 bases between them. This CDR3 contains 14 residues. The germline V gene has CDR1 DFQATT and CDR2 SNEGSKA (reference sequence). The CDR3 sequence: CSARFAGNTGELFF. The CDR3 DNA follows: TGCAGTGCTAGGTTTGCCGGGAACACCGGGGAGCTGTTTTTT.

This clonotype was counted a few times. The chain is built from TRBV4-3 and TRBJ1-1; unclear D gene. The CDR3 loop spans 17 amino acids. CDR1 LGHNA and CDR2 YSLEER come from the germline V gene. V was shortened by 3 bases and J by 4 bases, with 21 bases between the two germline ends. Written as DNA, the CDR3 is TGCGCCAGCAGCCAGGCTCAATGGGGAGAGTTTGCCACTGAAGCTTTCTTT. The encoded protein is CASSQAQWGEFATEAFF.

This chain connects TRBV2 to TRBJ1-4; D perhaps matches TRBD1 (6 bases). Germline CDR1 is SNHLY and CDR2 is FYNNEI. The CDR3 contains 14 residues. V was pared by 2 bases and J by 8 bases, with 12 bases between. This chain's CDR3 is CASSEISGAEKLFF. CDR3 nucleotide sequence: TGTGCCAGCAGTGAAATATCGGGGGCGGAAAAACTGTTTTTT.

The chain carries TRBV19 and TRBJ1-2; perhaps TRBD1 as D (5 bases). V was shortened by 7 bases and J by 8 bases, with 14 bases between the two germline ends. Germline lookup yields CDR1 LNHDA and CDR2 SQIVND (reference sequence). The CDR3 contains 12 residues. The CDR3 here is CASKVRQGGYTF. CDR3 sequence (DNA): TGTGCCAGTAAAGTGAGGCAGGGCGGCTACACCTTC. The full variable domain, its missing parts supplied by reference TRBV19 and TRBJ1-2, is DGGITQSPKYLFRKEGQNVTLSCEQNLNHDAMYWYRQDPGQGLRLIYYSQIVNDFQKGDIAEGYSVSREKKESFPLTVTSAQKNPTAFYLCASKVRQGGYTFGSGTRLTVV.

This chain joins TRBV6-5 and TRBJ2-2; 11 positions agree with TRBD2. The CDR3 covers 16 residues. With V trimmed by 2 bases and J by 5 bases, 4 bases remained unmatched. Germline CDR1 is MNHEY and CDR2 is SVGAGI. The CDR3: CASSYRLAGGTGELFF. The CDR3 region has the DNA TGTGCCAGCAGTTACAGGCTAGCGGGGGGAACCGGGGAGCTGTTTTTT.

This clonotype was recorded at least ten times. This sequence joins TRBV5-1 and TRBJ1-2, with 8 bases fitting TRBD1. Germline-derived CDR1 and CDR2 are SGHRS and YFSETQ. The V gene end was trimmed by 3 bases and the J gene end by 3 bases; junction bases not matched to a gene: 7. The CDR3 contains 15 residues. The CDR3 bases are TGCGCCAGCAGCTCCTACGGGACAGGTGACTATGGCTACACCTTC. As protein: CASSSYGTGDYGYTF.

In its sample, this clonotype was seen a few times. CDR3 loop: CASSYWTGHNEQFF. DNA for the CDR3: TGTGCCAGCAGCTACTGGACAGGGCACAATGAGCAGTTCTTC. The V call is TRBV11-2, the J call TRBJ2-1; 8 positions agree with TRBD1. Germline lookup yields CDR1 SGHAT and CDR2 FQNNGV. The CDR3 has 14 residues. The ends lost 4 bases at V and 5 bases at J; junction bases unmatched: 4.

This chain joins TRBV18 and TRBJ1-1; possibly TRBD1 for D (6 bases). Per germline, CDR1 KGHSH and CDR2 LQKENI. The length of the CDR3 is 15 residues. The V gene lost 6 bases and the J gene lost 0 bases, with 14 bases spanning the gap. For the CDR3, the DNA is TGTGCCAGCTCCCAACAAGGACAGATGAACACTGAAGCTTTCTTT. This sequence encodes CASSQQGQMNTEAFF.